A single T cell receptor beta chain is shown here with its context. Antigen unknown. Sequenced by immunoSEQ multiplex PCR; TCRdb stores in-frame clones only, minus some. Of around 320,000 clones in the sample, about nine tenths were seen once. The data derive from a study of Ad26.COV2.S vaccination and SARS-CoV-2 variants. Whole-study context: Enrollment placed the donor in the COV1001 Ad26.COV2.S trial arm.

Study results and limitations: With respect to non-spike TCR breadth, vaccine and placebo recipients were similar.

Germline CDR1 reads LNHDA; CDR2 reads SQIVND (reference sequence). V was trimmed by 7 bases and J by 1 base, leaving 9 bases between them. The CDR3 extends over 13 amino acids. Treatment here: 15 to 20 received Ad26.COV2.S at low or high dose, single or two shots; 5 received placebo; per-sample allocation not given. Collection of samples fell on day 63 after the first vaccine or placebo injection. It was an adult aged 18-55 years in Boston who was the donor. Vaccine was an Ad26 vector expressing Wuhan-strain SARS-CoV-2 spike. The sequenced sample was peripheral blood, obtained in a trial of Ad26.COV2.S vaccine versus placebo. This clonotype was obtained from a person aged 18-65 years who received the Ad26.COV2.S COVID-19 vaccine or a placebo. This sequence joins TRBV19 and TRBJ2-3; D might be TRBD2 (6 bases). CDR3 nucleotide sequence: TGTGCCAGTAAGCCGGGGGGCACAGATACGCAGTATTTT. The encoded protein is CASKPGGTDTQYF.